Reported below is one TCR beta chain. The CDR3 covers 14 residues. Germline CDR1 reads GTSNPN; CDR2 reads SVGIG (reference sequence). V shed 2 bases and J 7 bases; nucleotides not matched to a gene: 6. The table came from immunoSEQ multiplex PCR; TCRdb's copy has only in-frame clones and leaves some out. The sample comprises some 390,000 clones, about 87% of which are singletons, and 3% rests with the top ten. The data stem from a study of blood T cell repertoires in COVID-19. The rearrangement joins TRBV30 to TRBJ2-5; 11 nucleotides align to TRBD2. The sequencing sample was made of peripheral blood. This TCR was sampled from a human donor in a cohort sampled during active COVID-19. The CDR3 coding sequence is TGTGCCTGGAGTATTACTAGCGGGGGTGGGACCCAGTACTTC. It translates to CAWSITSGGGTQYF.